This T cell receptor beta chain was sequenced for a study of T-cell reconstitution after alpha-beta-depleted transplantation in children. General study findings and limits: Newly generated T cells supplied most T-cell counts and diversity one year post-transplant. Alpha-beta T cells about two months after transplant reportedly derived from several hundred expanded graft clones. TCRbeta diversity was high at day 60 in some patients (a result of surviving recipient T cells and thymic progenitors).

Germline-derived CDR1 and CDR2 are MNHEY and SMNVEV (reference sequence). Trimming took 6 bases from V and 3 from J, leaving 15 bases between them. The length of the CDR3 is 14 residues. Preparation of the TCRbeta library was carried out with unique molecular identifiers. TCRdb recomputed calls from the PCR reads with MiXCR, one row per CDR3 protein. The top ten clones hold over 25% of a sample with about 980,000 distinct CDR3 sequences, about 29% of them seen once. This clonotype was observed at least ten times. Its antigen remains unknown. The chain recombines TRBV27 with TRBJ2-7; D is perhaps TRBD2 (5 bases). The sequence derives from a boy less than two years old who had a stem cell transplant for SCID, so the T cells may come from the graft donor. The sample here was PBMCs, mostly from graft donor cells, taken 360 days after TCRalphabeta/CD19-depleted stem cell transplant. As DNA, the CDR3 is TGTGCCAGCAGCTGGCGGGCAGGAGGCTACGAGCAGTACTTC. Translated, it gives CASSWRAGGYEQYF.